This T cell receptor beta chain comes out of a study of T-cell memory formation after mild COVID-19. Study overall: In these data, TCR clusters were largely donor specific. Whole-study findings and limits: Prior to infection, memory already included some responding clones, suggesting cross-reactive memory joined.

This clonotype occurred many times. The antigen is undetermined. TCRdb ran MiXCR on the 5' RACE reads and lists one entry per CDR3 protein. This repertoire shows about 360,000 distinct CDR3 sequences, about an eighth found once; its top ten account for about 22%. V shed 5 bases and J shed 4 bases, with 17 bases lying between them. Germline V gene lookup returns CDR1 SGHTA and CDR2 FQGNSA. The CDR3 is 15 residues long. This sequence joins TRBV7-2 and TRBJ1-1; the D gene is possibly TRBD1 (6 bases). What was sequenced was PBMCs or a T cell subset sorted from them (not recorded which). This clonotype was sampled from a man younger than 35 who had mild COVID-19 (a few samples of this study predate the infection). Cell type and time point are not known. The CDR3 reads CASSLIGGPGTEAFF. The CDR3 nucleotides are TGTGCCAGCAGCCTGATTGGGGGCCCGGGCACTGAAGCTTTCTTT.